Shown below are 31 T cell receptor beta chains from a single sample sequenced in a study of blood T cell repertoires in COVID-19. Here immunoSEQ multiplex PCR was the method, and the copy in TCRdb shows in-frame clones only, minus some. The data show some 290,000 clones, over 85% seen once. The sample was PBMCs or T cells enriched from blood (not recorded which). Receptor source: a woman in her 30s who had recovered from COVID-19.

The CDR3 here is CASSTGYFGADTQYF. CDR3 coding DNA: TGTGCCAGTAGCACAGGGTATTTCGGAGCAGATACGCAGTATTTT. The chain links TRBV19 to TRBJ2-3; D may be TRBD1 (6 bases). V was clipped by 6 bases and J by 4 bases, with 17 bases between them. Germline V gene sequence: CDR1 LNHDA, CDR2 SQIVND (reference sequence). The CDR3 consists of 15 residues.

CDR3 DNA sequence: TGTGCCAGCAGCCCCGGACAGGGGGCGCAGGTTGGCTATGGCTACACCTTC. Residues: CASSPGQGAQVGYGYTF. The chain combines TRBV5-6 with TRBJ1-2, with 11 bases fitting TRBD1. This CDR3 has 17 residues. V gave up 4 bases and J gave up 4 bases; unmatched junction bases: 12. Germline V gene sequence: CDR1 SGHDT, CDR2 YYEEEE.

The rearrangement uses TRBV12-3 or TRBV12-4 and TRBJ2-7, with D uncertain. This CDR3 has 13 residues. The V end was cut by 1 base, the J end by 2 bases, with 6 bases between. The CDR3 protein is CASSLVRPYEQYF. CDR3 DNA sequence: TGTGCCAGCAGTTTAGTCAGGCCCTACGAGCAGTACTTC.

The chain links TRBV12-5 to TRBJ2-3; a weak D match, TRBD2 (5 bases). V lost 2 bases, J lost 2 bases, and 11 bases lay in between. This CDR3 has 15 residues. CDR1 LGHNT and CDR2 FRNRAP come from the germline V gene. The CDR3 bases are TGTGCTAGTGGTTTGCTACTAGGGAACACAGATACGCAGTATTTT. It yields the protein CASGLLLGNTDTQYF. The variable domain in full, completed from reference TRBV12-5 and TRBJ2-3, reads DARVTQTPRHKVTEMGQEVTMRCQPILGHNTVFWYRQTMMQGLELLAYFRNRAPLDDSGMPKDRFSAEMPDATLATLKIQPSEPRDSAVYFCASGLLLGNTDTQYFGPGTRLTVL.

The chain employs TRBV6-5 and TRBJ2-6, with TRBD1 matching over 10 bases. Germline CDR1 reads MNHEY; CDR2 reads SVGAGI. The V and J ends lost 6 bases and 4 bases, in that order; junction bases with no gene match: 3. The CDR3 is made up of 15 amino acids. DNA for the CDR3: TGTGCCAGCAGCGGACAGGGGGTAGGGGCCAACGTCCTGACTTTC. This sequence encodes CASSGQGVGANVLTF.

This clone was observed a few times. CDR3 sequence reads: CASSRGQGGKYRNQPQHF. The CDR3 bases are TGTGCCAGCAGCCGTGGACAGGGTGGGAAATATCGCAATCAGCCCCAGCATTTT. The V and J genes are TRBV11-2 and TRBJ1-5; TRBD1 agrees at 8 bases. Germline CDR1 is SGHAT and CDR2 is FQNNGV. J lost 2 bases, V lost 5 bases, and 14 bases had no gene match. This CDR3 is 18 amino acids long.

The gene calls are TRBV28 and TRBJ1-1, with D possibly being TRBD1 (5 bases). The CDR3 runs 15 residues. CDR1 and CDR2 from the germline V gene are MDHEN and SYDVKM. V dropped 7 bases and J dropped 1 base, with 16 bases sitting between them. The CDR3 is CASTDWGNSNTEAFF. CDR3 DNA sequence: TGTGCCAGCACTGATTGGGGCAACTCGAACACTGAAGCTTTCTTT. Supplemented by reference TRBV28 and TRBJ1-1, the full variable domain reads DVKVTQSSRYLVKRTGEKVFLECVQDMDHENMFWYRQDPGLGLRLIYFSYDVKMKEKGDIPEGYSVSREKKERFSLILESASTNQTSMYLCASTDWGNSNTEAFFGQGTRLTVV.

This chain connects TRBV11-2 to TRBJ1-1; D perhaps matches TRBD1 (6 bases). V was cut by 2 bases and J by 0 bases, with 19 bases left in between. Germline values: CDR1 SGHAT, CDR2 FQNNGV. The CDR3 is 18 amino acids. This chain's CDR3 is CASSLPDRTYHMNTEAFF. CDR3 DNA sequence: TGTGCCAGCAGCTTACCGGACAGAACCTACCACATGAACACTGAAGCTTTCTTT.

The chain links TRBV19 to TRBJ2-7, with a possible D match to TRBD2 (5 bases). Germline values: CDR1 LNHDA, CDR2 SQIVND (reference sequence). CDR3 length equals 18 residues. V lost 3 bases, J lost 4 bases, and 25 bases lay in between. The CDR3 nucleotides are TGTGCCAGTAGTATCAGTGCGCCTTCCAGGCTAGCATCGTACGAGCAGTACTTC. Protein product: CASSISAPSRLASYEQYF.

The chain has TRBV7-2 and TRBJ2-1, with 7 bases aligning to TRBD2. Germline trimming cut 5 bases from V and 2 bases from J; bases unmatched to any gene: 9. The CDR3 runs to 16 residues. CDR1 SGHTA and CDR2 FQGNSA come from the germline V gene. The CDR3 DNA sequence: TGTGCCAGCAGCCGTGGGCAGGGAGGGACCTACAATGAGCAGTTCTTC. It yields the protein CASSRGQGGTYNEQFF.

The rearrangement links TRBV9 to TRBJ2-7, with 9 bases that match TRBD1. Germline V lookup: CDR1 SGDLS, CDR2 YYNGEE. V dropped 4 bases and J dropped 3; count of bases not matched to a gene: 8. This CDR3 spans 15 amino acids. The CDR3 nucleotides are TGTGCCAGCAGCCCTCCCGGGACAGGGCGCTACGAGCAGTACTTC. This translates into CASSPPGTGRYEQYF.

The chain is built from TRBV7-6 and TRBJ2-3; 14 bases agree with TRBD2. Trimming at V came to 2 bases and at J to 3 bases, leaving 7 bases not matched to a gene. CDR3 length: 18 residues. Germline CDR1 and CDR2: SGHVS and FNYEAQ. The CDR3 is CASSLPGLAGELTDTQYF. The CDR3 nucleotides read TGTGCCAGCAGCTTACCGGGACTAGCGGGAGAACTAACAGATACGCAGTATTTT.

This sequence joins TRBV5-6 and TRBJ2-1; 13 bases match TRBD2. This CDR3 is built from 15 residues. Trimming cost V 6 bases and J 7 bases; bases outside gene matches: 7. The germline V gene has CDR1 SGHDT and CDR2 YYEEEE. CDR3 bases: TGTGCCAGCAAACCGGGACTAGCGGGATCAAATGAGCAGTTCTTC. It specifies CASKPGLAGSNEQFF.

This chain connects TRBV9 to TRBJ2-7; 7 bases map to TRBD1. This CDR3 has 18 residues. Unmatched junction bases numbered 15, after V lost 0 bases and J lost 3 bases. Germline CDR1 reads SGDLS; CDR2 reads YYNGEE. CDR3 residues: CASSVGSFGRGNFYEQYF. The CDR3 DNA follows: TGTGCCAGCAGCGTAGGGTCTTTTGGCAGGGGGAATTTCTACGAGCAGTACTTC.

The chain carries TRBV10-3 and TRBJ2-7; 12 bases are shared with TRBD1. The length of the CDR3 is 17 residues. CDR1 ENHRY and CDR2 SYGVKD come from the germline V gene. The junction had 11 bases not matched to a gene; V was cut back by 8 bases and J by 0 bases. CDR3 region: CAIGGQGAGEISYEQYF. CDR3 sequence (DNA): TGTGCCATCGGGGGACAGGGGGCTGGGGAGATCTCCTACGAGCAGTACTTC.

The chain has TRBV6-5 and TRBJ1-1; a possible D gene is TRBD1 (6 bases). The CDR3 runs 16 residues. Germline V gene lookup returns CDR1 MNHEY and CDR2 SVGAGI. The V and J ends lost 2 bases and 1 base respectively, with 14 bases between them. CDR3 region: CASSYVRTGRNTEAFF. CDR3 bases: TGTGCCAGCAGTTACGTCAGAACAGGGAGGAACACTGAAGCTTTCTTT.

A note on this clone: Other DNA sequences in this specimen translate into the identical CDR3. V usage is TRBV18 and J usage is TRBJ2-3; D call uncertain. The ends were cut back, 3 bases at V and 0 bases at J, with 4 bases in the middle. The CDR3 extends over 13 amino acids. Germline values: CDR1 KGHSH, CDR2 LQKENI. The CDR3: CASSPPSTDTQYF. The CDR3 bases are TGTGCCAGCTCACCCCCTAGCACAGATACGCAGTATTTT.

The chain employs TRBV3-1 (or the pseudogene TRBV3-2) and TRBJ2-1; D remains ambiguous. The V end lost 2 bases, the J end lost 5 bases, and 7 bases lay between the germline ends. Germline V gene sequence: CDR1 LGHDT, CDR2 YNNKEL (reference sequence). CDR3 length: 13 residues. Here the CDR3 DNA reads TGTGCCAGCAGCCAATCGCGCGACAATGAGCAGTTCTTC. It specifies CASSQSRDNEQFF.

CDR3 DNA: TGCGCCAGCAGTGAGACAGGGGGAGCGGGTGGCTACACCTTC. Encoded protein: CASSETGGAGGYTF. The chain is built from TRBV10-2 and TRBJ1-2; 8 bases are a match to TRBD1. Germline loops: CDR1 WSHSY, CDR2 SAAADI. CDR3 size: 14 residues. V shed 2 bases, J shed 7 bases, and the junction held 6 bases outside the gene matches.

The gene calls are TRBV9 and TRBJ2-7; D is possibly TRBD2 (6 bases). The CDR3 is 14 amino acids. The germline CDR1 and CDR2 sequences are SGDLS and YYNGEE. Trimming pared 5 bases from V and 4 bases from J, leaving 16 bases between. CDR3: CASSGRFGSYEQYF. CDR3 nucleotide sequence: TGTGCCAGCAGTGGTAGGTTCGGGAGTTACGAGCAGTACTTC.

This chain connects TRBV20-1 to TRBJ1-1, with a possible D match to TRBD1 (5 bases). Germline V gives CDR1 DFQATT, CDR2 SNEGSKA (reference sequence). Trimming removed 5 bases from V and 8 bases from J, with 12 bases in between. The CDR3 extends over 11 amino acids. The CDR3 sequence: CSASRQKEAFF. The CDR3 coding sequence is TGCAGTGCTTCTCGACAGAAAGAAGCTTTCTTT.

The rearrangement uses TRBV28 and TRBJ1-2; TRBD1 matches at 9 bases. V lost 4 bases to trimming and J lost 2 bases; unmatched junction nucleotides: 5. Germline CDR1 is MDHEN and CDR2 is SYDVKM. CDR3 length equals 15 residues. The CDR3 loop is CASSSLGQGNYGYTF. CDR3 DNA sequence: TGTGCCAGCAGTTCACTCGGACAGGGGAACTATGGCTACACCTTC.

The rearrangement uses TRBV10-2 and TRBJ1-1, with a tentative D call TRBD1 (5 bases). CDR1 is WSHSY, CDR2 SAAADI, per germline. The CDR3 runs 16 residues. V was cut by 7 bases and J by 1 base, with 19 bases left in between. The DNA of the CDR3 is TGCGCCAGCACCACCCAAAGTGGCAGGGAGAACACTGAAGCTTTCTTT. It encodes CASTTQSGRENTEAFF.

The chain carries TRBV6-2 or TRBV6-3 and TRBJ1-2; 8 bases are shared with TRBD1. In germline, CDR1 is MNHEY, CDR2 SVGEGT. V shed 3 bases, J shed 5 bases, and the junction held 8 bases outside the gene matches. The CDR3 covers 15 residues. The CDR3 nucleotides are TGTGCCAGCAGTTATTCCAGGGGGCGAGGATATGGCTACACCTTC. Translating gives CASSYSRGRGYGYTF.

The gene calls are TRBV19 and TRBJ1-2; 9 bases are shared with TRBD1. Germline lookup yields CDR1 LNHDA and CDR2 SQIVND (reference sequence). V shed 8 bases, J shed 4 bases, and the junction held 8 bases outside the gene matches. This CDR3 is built from 14 residues. The CDR3 here is CASRQTGGSYGYTF. CDR3 bases: TGTGCCAGTCGTCAAACAGGGGGCAGCTATGGCTACACCTTC.

The genes are TRBV15 and TRBJ1-2; perhaps TRBD1 as D (6 bases). This CDR3 is 15 amino acids long. Germline lookup yields CDR1 LNHNV and CDR2 YYDKDF (reference sequence). Trimming removed 6 bases at V and 2 bases at J, with 16 bases between. CDR3 DNA sequence: TGTGCCACCAGTACCTCAGCGGGGGGCAACTATGGCTACACCTTC. This sequence encodes CATSTSAGGNYGYTF.

Note on this clone: Compared with germline, one end of the junction differs, possibly owing to a read error. This sequence joins TRBV7-7 and TRBJ2-5; D gene unclear. Germline V CDR1 and CDR2: SSHAT, FNYEAQ (reference sequence). CDR3 size: 15 residues. In DNA form, the CDR3 reads TGTGCTAGCAGCCGAGAGCTAGGAAACCAAGAGACCCAGTACTTC. Residues: CASSRELGNQETQYF.

V gene TRBV9 combines with J gene TRBJ2-1; 7 bases fit TRBD1. Germline lookup yields CDR1 SGDLS and CDR2 YYNGEE. The CDR3 runs 16 residues. Germline trimming cut 4 bases from V and 7 bases from J; bases unmatched to any gene: 14. CDR3 sequence: CASSLSTGQYWNEQFF. CDR3 DNA sequence: TGTGCCAGCAGCCTCTCTACGGGACAGTATTGGAATGAGCAGTTCTTC.

The rearrangement joins TRBV27 to TRBJ2-7; TRBD1 aligns across 9 bases. The CDR3 runs to 16 residues. V lost 3 bases and J lost 6; bases outside the gene matches: 12. CDR1 and CDR2 (germline): MNHEY, SMNVEV (reference sequence). The CDR3 sequence is CASSFLDGTGTREQYF. The CDR3 DNA is TGTGCCAGCAGTTTCCTTGACGGGACAGGGACGCGCGAGCAGTACTTC.

With regard to this clone: Mismatch with germline at one junction end may stem from a read error. The chain has TRBV6-5 and TRBJ2-1; 7 bases fit TRBD1. The germline CDR1 and CDR2 sequences are MNHEY and SVGAGI. The CDR3 extends over 13 amino acids. CDR3 protein: CASSYLWDSEEFF. The DNA of the CDR3 is TGTGCCAGCAGTTACTTATGGGACAGTGAGGAGTTCTTC.

The chain is built from TRBV5-1 and TRBJ2-1; 9 bases are a match to TRBD1. The CDR3 is 17 residues long. The ends lost 0 bases at V and 7 bases at J; junction bases unmatched: 11. Germline lookup yields CDR1 SGHRS and CDR2 YFSETQ. The CDR3, as DNA: TGCGCCAGCAGCTTGGTATTTCGGGGGACAGGGAGGAATGAGCAGTTCTTC. Amino acid sequence: CASSLVFRGTGRNEQFF.